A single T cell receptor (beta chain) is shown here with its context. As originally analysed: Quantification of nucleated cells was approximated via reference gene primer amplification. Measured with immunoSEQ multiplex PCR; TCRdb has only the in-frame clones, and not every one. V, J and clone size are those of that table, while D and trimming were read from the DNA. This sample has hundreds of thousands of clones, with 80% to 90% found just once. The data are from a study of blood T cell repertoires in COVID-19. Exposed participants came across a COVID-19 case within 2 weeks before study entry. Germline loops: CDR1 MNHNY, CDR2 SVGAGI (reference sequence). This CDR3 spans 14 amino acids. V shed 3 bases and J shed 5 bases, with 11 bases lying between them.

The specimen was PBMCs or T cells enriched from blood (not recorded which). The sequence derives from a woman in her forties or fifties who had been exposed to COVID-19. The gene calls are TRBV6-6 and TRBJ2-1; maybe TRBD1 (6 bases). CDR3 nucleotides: TGTGCCAGCAGTTATTTCGGACAGAACAATGAGCAGTTCTTC. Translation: CASSYFGQNNEQFF.